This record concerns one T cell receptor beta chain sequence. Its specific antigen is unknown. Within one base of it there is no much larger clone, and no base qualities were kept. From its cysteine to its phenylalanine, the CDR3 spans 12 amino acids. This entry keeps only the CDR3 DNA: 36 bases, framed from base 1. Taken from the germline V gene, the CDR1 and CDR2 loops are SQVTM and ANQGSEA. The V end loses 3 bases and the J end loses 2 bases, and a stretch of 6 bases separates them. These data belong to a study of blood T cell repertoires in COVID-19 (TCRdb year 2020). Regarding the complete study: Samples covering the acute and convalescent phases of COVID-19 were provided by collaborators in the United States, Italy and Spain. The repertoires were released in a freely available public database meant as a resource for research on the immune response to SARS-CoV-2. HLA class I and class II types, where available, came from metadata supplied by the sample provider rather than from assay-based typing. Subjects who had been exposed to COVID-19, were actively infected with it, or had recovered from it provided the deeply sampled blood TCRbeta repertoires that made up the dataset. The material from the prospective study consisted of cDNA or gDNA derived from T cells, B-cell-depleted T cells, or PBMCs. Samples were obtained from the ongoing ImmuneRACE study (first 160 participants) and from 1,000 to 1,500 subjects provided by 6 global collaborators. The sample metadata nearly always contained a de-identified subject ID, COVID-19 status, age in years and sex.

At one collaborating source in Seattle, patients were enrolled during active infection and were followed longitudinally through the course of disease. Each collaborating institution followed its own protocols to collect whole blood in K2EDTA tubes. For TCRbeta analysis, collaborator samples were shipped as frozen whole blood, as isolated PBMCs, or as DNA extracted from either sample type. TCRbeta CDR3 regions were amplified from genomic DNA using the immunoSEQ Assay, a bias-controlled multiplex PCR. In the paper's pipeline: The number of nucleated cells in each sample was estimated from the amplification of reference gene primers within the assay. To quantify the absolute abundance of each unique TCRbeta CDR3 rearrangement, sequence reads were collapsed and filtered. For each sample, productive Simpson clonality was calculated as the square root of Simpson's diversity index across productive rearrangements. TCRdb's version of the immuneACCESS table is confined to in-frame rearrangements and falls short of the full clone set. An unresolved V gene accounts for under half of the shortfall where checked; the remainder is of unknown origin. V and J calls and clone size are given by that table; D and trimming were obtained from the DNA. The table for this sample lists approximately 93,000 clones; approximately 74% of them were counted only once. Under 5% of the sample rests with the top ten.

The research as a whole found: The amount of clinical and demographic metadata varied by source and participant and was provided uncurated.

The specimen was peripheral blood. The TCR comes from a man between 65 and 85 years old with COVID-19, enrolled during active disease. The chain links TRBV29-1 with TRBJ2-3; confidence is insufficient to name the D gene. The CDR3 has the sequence CSVDPNTDTQYF. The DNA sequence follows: TGCAGCGTTGATCCTAACACAGATACGCAGTATTTT.